This T cell receptor (beta chain) was observed in a study of blood T cells in healthy people across ages. RNA extraction gave at least 5 micrograms of total RNA per sample. Findings and caveats of the study: Leaving the PBMCs unsorted stopped any conclusive comparison of naive versus antigen-experienced cells.

This clonotype has only one observation. Its matching antigen is unknown. One end of the junction varies from germline; a read error may be responsible. The authors ran a second PCR of roughly 7 to 11 cycles using a sample-barcoded 5' primer and a J-beta primer mix. TCRdb reprocessed the 5' RACE reads via MiXCR and lists one record per CDR3 protein. The data show 1.2 million to 1.5 million distinct CDR3 sequences, approximately 63% seen once. CDR1 MNHNY and CDR2 SVGAGI come from the germline V gene (reference sequence). The CDR3 length is 16 residues. This TCR derives from a man between 18 and 29 years old in good health. The chain uses TRBV6-6 and TRBJ1-2, with 11 bases identical to TRBD1. The sequenced sample was blood. CDR3 residues: CVSSRTGGTLNYGYTF. CDR3 DNA sequence: TGTGTCAGCAGCCGGACAGGGGGCACCCTTAACTATGGCTACACCTTC.